This T cell receptor beta chain comes out of a study of blood T cell repertoires in COVID-19. Sequencing was performed with immunoSEQ multiplex PCR; in TCRdb, only in-frame clones are kept and a portion is missing. The top ten hold about an eighth of the sample, which has about 130,000 clones, roughly 80% seen once. CDR3 length: 12 amino acids. The germline V gene has CDR1 LGHDT and CDR2 YNNKEL (reference sequence). V lost 4 bases and J 4 bases, leaving 7 bases between the germline ends. The source is a woman aged 25 to 45 who had recovered from COVID-19. The rearrangement links TRBV3-1 (or the pseudogene TRBV3-2) to TRBJ1-1; tentative D call: TRBD1 (5 bases). Sequenced input: peripheral blood. The CDR3 sequence: CASSPQGTEAFF. CDR3 bases: TGTGCCAGCAGCCCGCAGGGCACTGAAGCTTTCTTT.